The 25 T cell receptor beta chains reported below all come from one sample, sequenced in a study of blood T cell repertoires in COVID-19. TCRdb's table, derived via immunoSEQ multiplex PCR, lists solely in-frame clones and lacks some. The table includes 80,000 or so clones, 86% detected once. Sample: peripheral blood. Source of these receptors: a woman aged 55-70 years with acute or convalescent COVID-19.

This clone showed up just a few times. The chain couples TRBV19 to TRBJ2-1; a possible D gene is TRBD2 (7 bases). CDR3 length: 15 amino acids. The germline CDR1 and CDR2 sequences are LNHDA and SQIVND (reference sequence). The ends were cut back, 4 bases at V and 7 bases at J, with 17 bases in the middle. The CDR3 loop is CASSTQGRVGNEQFF. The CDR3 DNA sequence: TGTGCCAGTAGTACCCAGGGGAGGGTGGGGAATGAGCAGTTCTTC.

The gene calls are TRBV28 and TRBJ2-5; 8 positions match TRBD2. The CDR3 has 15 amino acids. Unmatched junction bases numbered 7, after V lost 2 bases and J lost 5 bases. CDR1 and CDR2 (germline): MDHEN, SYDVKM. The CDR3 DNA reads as TGTGCCAGCAGTTTACTCCGGGGGGGCCTCGAGACCCAGTACTTC. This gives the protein CASSLLRGGLETQYF.

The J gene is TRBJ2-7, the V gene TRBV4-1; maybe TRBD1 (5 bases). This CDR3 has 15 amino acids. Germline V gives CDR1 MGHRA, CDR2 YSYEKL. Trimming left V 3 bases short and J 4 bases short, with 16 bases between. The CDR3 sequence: CASSQGQGGDYEQYF. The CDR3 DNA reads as TGCGCCAGCAGCCAGGGGCAGGGTGGTGATTACGAGCAGTACTTC.

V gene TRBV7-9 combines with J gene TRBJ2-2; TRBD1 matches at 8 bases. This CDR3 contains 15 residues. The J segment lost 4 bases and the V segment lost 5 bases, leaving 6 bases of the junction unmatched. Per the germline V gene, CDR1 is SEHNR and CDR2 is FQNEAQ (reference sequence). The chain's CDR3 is CASSGQGGGTGELFF. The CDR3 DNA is TGTGCCAGCAGCGGACAGGGAGGCGGCACCGGGGAGCTGTTTTTT.

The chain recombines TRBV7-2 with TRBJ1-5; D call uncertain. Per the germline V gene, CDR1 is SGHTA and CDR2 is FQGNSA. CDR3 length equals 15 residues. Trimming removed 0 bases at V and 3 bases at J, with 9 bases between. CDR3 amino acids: CASSLANQYNQPQHF. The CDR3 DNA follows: TGTGCCAGCAGCTTAGCTAATCAGTACAATCAGCCCCAGCATTTT.

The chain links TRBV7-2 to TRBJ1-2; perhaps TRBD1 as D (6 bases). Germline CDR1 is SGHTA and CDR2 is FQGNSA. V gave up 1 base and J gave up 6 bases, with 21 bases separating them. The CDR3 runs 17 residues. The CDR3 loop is CASSLGPGSGVIHGYTF. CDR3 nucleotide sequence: TGTGCCAGCAGCTTAGGACCGGGGTCAGGGGTTATTCATGGCTACACCTTC.

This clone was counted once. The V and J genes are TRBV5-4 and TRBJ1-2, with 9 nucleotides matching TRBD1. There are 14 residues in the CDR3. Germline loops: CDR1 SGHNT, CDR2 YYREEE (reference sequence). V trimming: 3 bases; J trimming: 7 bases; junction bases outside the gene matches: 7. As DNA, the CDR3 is TGTGCCAGCAGCTCAATTGACAGGGGGGCTGGCTACACCTTC. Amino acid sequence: CASSSIDRGAGYTF.

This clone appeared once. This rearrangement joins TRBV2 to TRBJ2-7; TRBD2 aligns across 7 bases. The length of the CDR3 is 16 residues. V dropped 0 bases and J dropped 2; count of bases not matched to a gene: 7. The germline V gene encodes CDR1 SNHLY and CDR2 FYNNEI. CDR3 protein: CASSEARASGTYEQYF. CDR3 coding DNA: TGTGCCAGCAGTGAAGCGAGGGCTAGCGGAACCTACGAGCAGTACTTC.

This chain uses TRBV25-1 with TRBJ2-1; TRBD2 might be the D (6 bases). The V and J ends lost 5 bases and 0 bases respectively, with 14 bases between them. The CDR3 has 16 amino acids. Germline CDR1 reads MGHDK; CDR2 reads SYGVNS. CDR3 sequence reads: CASSRRGQSSYNEQFF. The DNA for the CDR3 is TGTGCCAGCAGTAGGAGGGGTCAAAGCTCCTACAATGAGCAGTTCTTC.

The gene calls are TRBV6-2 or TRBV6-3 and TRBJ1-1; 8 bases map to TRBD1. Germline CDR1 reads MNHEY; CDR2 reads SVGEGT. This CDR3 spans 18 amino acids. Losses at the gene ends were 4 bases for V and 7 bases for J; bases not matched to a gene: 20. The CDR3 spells CASSFQPGQAFEYNEAFF. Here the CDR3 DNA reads TGTGCCAGCAGTTTTCAGCCGGGACAGGCCTTTGAATACAATGAAGCTTTCTTT.

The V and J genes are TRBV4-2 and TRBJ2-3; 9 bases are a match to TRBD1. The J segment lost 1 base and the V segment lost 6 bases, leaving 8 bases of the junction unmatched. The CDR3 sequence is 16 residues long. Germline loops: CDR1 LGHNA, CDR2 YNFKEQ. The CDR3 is CASRPWGTGRTDTQYF. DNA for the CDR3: TGTGCCAGCAGGCCGTGGGGGACAGGGCGCACAGATACGCAGTATTTT.

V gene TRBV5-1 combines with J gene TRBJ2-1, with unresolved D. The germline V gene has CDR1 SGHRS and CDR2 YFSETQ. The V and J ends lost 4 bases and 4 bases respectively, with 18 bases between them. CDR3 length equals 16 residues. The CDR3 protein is CASSLVLGSAYNEQFF. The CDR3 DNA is TGCGCCAGCAGCCTGGTTTTAGGCAGCGCATACAATGAGCAGTTCTTC.

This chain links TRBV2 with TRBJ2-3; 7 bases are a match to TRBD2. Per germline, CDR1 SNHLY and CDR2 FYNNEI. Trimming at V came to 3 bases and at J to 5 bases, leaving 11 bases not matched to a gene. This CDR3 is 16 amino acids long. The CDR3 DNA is TGTGCCAGCAGTGAGGGGGGGGAGGGCCAAAAAGATACGCAGTATTTT. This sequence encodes CASSEGGEGQKDTQYF.

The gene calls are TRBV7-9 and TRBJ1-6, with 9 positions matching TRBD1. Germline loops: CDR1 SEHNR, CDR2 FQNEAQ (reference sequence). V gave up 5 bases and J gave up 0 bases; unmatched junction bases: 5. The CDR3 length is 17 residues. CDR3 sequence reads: CASSGTGTSSYNSPLHF. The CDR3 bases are TGTGCCAGCAGCGGGACAGGGACTAGCTCCTATAATTCACCCCTCCACTTT.

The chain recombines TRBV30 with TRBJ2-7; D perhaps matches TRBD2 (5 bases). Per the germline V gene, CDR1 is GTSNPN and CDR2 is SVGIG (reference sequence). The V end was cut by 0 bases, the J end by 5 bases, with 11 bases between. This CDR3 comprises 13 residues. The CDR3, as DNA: TGTGCCTGGAGTGTACAACTAGAAGACGAGCAGTACTTC. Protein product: CAWSVQLEDEQYF.

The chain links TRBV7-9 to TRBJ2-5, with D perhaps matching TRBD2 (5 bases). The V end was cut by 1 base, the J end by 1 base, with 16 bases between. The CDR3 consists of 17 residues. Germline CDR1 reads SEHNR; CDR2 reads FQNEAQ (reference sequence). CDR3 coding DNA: TGTGCCAGCAGCTTAGGAGCCATTAGGACTCTCCAAGAGACCCAGTACTTC. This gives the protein CASSLGAIRTLQETQYF.

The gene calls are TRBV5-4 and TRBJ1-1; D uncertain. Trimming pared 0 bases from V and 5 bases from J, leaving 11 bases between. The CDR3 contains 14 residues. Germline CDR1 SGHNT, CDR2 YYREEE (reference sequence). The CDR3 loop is CASSLESGRTEAFF. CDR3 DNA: TGTGCCAGCAGCTTGGAGTCTGGGAGGACTGAAGCTTTCTTT.

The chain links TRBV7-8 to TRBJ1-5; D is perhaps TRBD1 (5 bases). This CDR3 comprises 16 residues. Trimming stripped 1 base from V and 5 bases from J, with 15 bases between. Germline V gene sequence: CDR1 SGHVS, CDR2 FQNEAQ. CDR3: CASSLEAREGHQPQHF. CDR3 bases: TGTGCCAGCAGCTTAGAAGCCAGGGAGGGGCATCAGCCCCAGCATTTT. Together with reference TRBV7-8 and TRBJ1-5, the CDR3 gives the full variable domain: GAGVSQSPRYKVAKRGQDVALRCDPISGHVSLFWYQQALGQGPEFLTYFQNEAQLDKSGLPSDRFFAERPEGSVSTLKIQRTQQEDSAVYLCASSLEAREGHQPQHFGDGTRLSIL.

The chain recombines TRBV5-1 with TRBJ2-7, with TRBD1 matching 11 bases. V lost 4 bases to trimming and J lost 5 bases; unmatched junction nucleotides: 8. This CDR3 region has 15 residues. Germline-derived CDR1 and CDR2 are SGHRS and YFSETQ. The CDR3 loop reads CASSTGQGAIDEQYF. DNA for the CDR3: TGCGCCAGCAGCACCGGACAGGGGGCTATCGACGAGCAGTACTTC.

CDR3 nucleotides: TGTGCCAGTAGTATAGGGTACCAGGGAAACTCCTACAATGAGCAGTTCTTC. Protein product: CASSIGYQGNSYNEQFF. The chain carries TRBV19 and TRBJ2-1; D may be TRBD1 (5 bases). V lost 1 base, J lost 0 bases, and 13 bases lay in between. CDR1 and CDR2 (germline): LNHDA, SQIVND (reference sequence). This CDR3 has 17 amino acids.

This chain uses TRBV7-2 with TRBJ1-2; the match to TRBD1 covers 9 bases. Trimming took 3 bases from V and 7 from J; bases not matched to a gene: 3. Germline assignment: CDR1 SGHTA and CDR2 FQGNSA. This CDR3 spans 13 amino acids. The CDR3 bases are TGTGCCAGCAGCTTGGGACAGGGCTTTGGCTACACCTTC. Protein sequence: CASSLGQGFGYTF. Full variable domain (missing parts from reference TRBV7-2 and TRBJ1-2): GAGVSQSPSNKVTEKGKDVELRCDPISGHTALYWYRQSLGQGLEFLIYFQGNSAPDKSGLPSDRFSAERTGGSVSTLTIQRTQQEDSAVYLCASSLGQGFGYTFGSGTRLTVV.

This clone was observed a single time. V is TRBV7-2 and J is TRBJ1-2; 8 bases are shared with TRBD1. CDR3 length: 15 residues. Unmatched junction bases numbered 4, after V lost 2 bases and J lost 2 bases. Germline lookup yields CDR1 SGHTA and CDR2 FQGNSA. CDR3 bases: TGTGCCAGCAGCTTACTGGGACAGGCCAACTATGGCTACACCTTC. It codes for CASSLLGQANYGYTF.

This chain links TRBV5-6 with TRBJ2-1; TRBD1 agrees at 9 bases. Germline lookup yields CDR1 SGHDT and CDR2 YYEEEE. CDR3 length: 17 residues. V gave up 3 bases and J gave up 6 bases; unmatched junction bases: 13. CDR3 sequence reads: CASSSRTGTGWSNEQFF. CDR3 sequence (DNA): TGTGCCAGCAGCTCACGCACCGGGACAGGGTGGTCCAATGAGCAGTTCTTC. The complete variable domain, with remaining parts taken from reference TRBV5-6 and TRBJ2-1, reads DAGVTQSPTHLIKTRGQQVTLRCSPKSGHDTVSWYQQALGQGPQFIFQYYEEEERQRGNFPDRFSGHQFPNYSSELNVNALLLGDSALYLCASSSRTGTGWSNEQFFGPGTRLTVL.

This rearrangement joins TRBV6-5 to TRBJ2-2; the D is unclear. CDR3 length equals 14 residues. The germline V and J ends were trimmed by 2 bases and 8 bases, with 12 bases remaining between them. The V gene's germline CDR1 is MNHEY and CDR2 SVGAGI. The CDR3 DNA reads TGTGCCAGCAGTTACGAACCCCGCACAGGGGAGCTGTTTTTT. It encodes CASSYEPRTGELFF.

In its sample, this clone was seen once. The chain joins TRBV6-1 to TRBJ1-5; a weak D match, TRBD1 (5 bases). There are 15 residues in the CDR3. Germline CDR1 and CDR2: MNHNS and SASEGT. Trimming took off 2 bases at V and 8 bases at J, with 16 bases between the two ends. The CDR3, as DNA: TGTGCCAGCAGTGAAACCAGGGACCGCGGGAAGCCCCAGCATTTT. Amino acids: CASSETRDRGKPQHF.